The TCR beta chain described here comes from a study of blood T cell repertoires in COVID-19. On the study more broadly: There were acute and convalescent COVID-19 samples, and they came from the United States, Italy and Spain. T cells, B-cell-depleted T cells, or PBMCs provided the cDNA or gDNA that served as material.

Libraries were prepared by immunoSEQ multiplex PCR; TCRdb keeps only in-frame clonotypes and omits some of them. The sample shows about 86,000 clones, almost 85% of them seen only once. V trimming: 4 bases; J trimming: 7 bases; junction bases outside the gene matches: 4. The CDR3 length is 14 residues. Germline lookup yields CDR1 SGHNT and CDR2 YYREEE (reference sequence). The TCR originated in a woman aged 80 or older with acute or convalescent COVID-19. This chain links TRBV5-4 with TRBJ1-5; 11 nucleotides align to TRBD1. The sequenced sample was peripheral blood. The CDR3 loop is CASSPDRGQQPQHF. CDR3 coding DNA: TGTGCCAGCAGCCCGGACAGGGGGCAACAGCCCCAGCATTTT.